These T cell receptor beta chains were read from a single sample in a study of regulatory T cells in long-lasting Graves disease. TCRdb re-called the multiplex PCR reads through MiXCR, storing one row per CDR3 protein. The table has 350,000 to 500,000 distinct CDR3 sequences, 20% to 25% seen once; the top ten hold 13% to 15%. Sequenced material: peripheral blood mononuclear cells (PBMCs), taken when the disease was refractory, from a patient treated with antithyroid drugs. The receptors stem from a female donor with Graves disease. Both conserved end residues are part of each CDR3. D genes are given only for firm matches. Some rows mark clone size as missing; the rest say once, few, many or name a class of expanded clone.

v_call,d_call,clone_size,j_call,cdr3_aa,cdr3_nt
TRBV20-1,TRBD1,NA,TRBJ2-7,CSAPSGTGMYEQYF,TGCAGTGCACCCTCAGGGACAGGGATGTACGAGCAGTACTTC
TRBV29-1,TRBD1,few,TRBJ2-7,CSVEGARDRNYEQYF,TGCAGCGTTGAAGGCGCCCGGGACAGGAACTACGAGCAGTACTTC
TRBV19,NA,NA,TRBJ1-5,CASVQEDRGNQPQHF,TGTGCCAGTGTCCAGGAGGACAGAGGGAATCAGCCCCAGCATTTT
TRBV2,TRBD1,NA,TRBJ2-3,CASRGQRSTDTQYF,TGTGCCAGCAGGGGACAGCGTAGCACAGATACGCAGTATTTT
TRBV6-5,NA,many,TRBJ2-7,CASSYGQGGGEQYF,TGTGCCAGCAGTTACGGTCAGGGTGGTGGCGAGCAGTACTTC
TRBV7-2,NA,NA,TRBJ2-1,CASSLGEVSSYNEQFF,TGTGCCAGCAGCTTAGGGGAGGTATCGAGTTACAATGAGCAGTTCTTC
TRBV7-9,NA,few,TRBJ2-7,CASSLAQGTENDEQYF,TGTGCCAGCAGCTTAGCGCAAGGGACGGAAAATGACGAGCAGTACTTC
TRBV28,NA,many,TRBJ1-1,CASSLNWVPMNTEAFF,TGTGCCAGCAGTTTGAATTGGGTACCCATGAACACTGAAGCTTTCTTT
TRBV20-1,NA,many,TRBJ2-5,CSASILEETQYF,TGCAGTGCTAGCATCCTAGAAGAGACCCAGTACTTC
TRBV28,NA,many,TRBJ1-2,CASSPSTAHYGYTF,TGTGCCAGCAGCCCATCGACGGCGCACTATGGCTACACCTTC
TRBV10-3,NA,many,TRBJ2-2,CAISETRARELFF,TGTGCCATCAGTGAGACCAGGGCCCGGGAGCTGTTTTTT
TRBV30,NA,many,TRBJ1-5,CACQGGAGQPQHF,TGTGCCTGTCAAGGGGGGGCGGGCCAGCCCCAGCATTTT
TRBV5-1,TRBD1,NA,TRBJ1-1,CASSFGTAMNTEAFF,TGCGCCAGCAGCTTTGGGACAGCCATGAACACTGAAGCTTTCTTT
TRBV11-2,TRBD1,many,TRBJ1-2,CASSLVGEGAMGYTF,TGTGCCAGCAGCTTAGTTGGAGAGGGGGCCATGGGCTACACCTTC